The clone carrying this T cell receptor (beta chain) was seen many times. The target antigen is unknown. Using unique molecular identifiers, the investigators prepared the TCRbeta library. TCRdb analysed the PCR reads with MiXCR anew, one entry per CDR3 protein. This table holds about 190,000 distinct CDR3 sequences, roughly 11% found once. The CDR3 has 14 residues. Trimming took 5 bases from V and 10 from J, leaving 21 bases between them. Germline values: CDR1 LNHNV, CDR2 YYDKDF (reference sequence). This specimen comes from a study of T-cell reconstitution after alpha-beta-depleted transplantation in children. Study-wide findings and caveats: One year post-transplant, T-cell counts and diversity were largely derived from T cells produced anew. Reportedly, only several hundred clones from non-depleted graft cells drove alpha-beta T-cell counts at about two months. At day 60, the high TCRbeta diversity found in some patients originated from recipient T cells and thymic progenitors that had survived.

The material sequenced was PBMCs, taken before TCRalphabeta/CD19-depleted stem cell transplant. The TCR was taken from a boy between 2 and 10 years old with acute myeloid leukemia, due to receive a stem cell transplant. The J gene is TRBJ2-7, the V gene TRBV15; weak D call: TRBD2 (6 bases). The CDR3 sequence: CATSSPEYAGSQYV. Here the CDR3 DNA reads TGTGCCACCAGCTCACCCGAATACGCGGGGAGTCAGTACGTC.